Shown below are 5 T cell receptor beta chains from a single sample sequenced in a study of post-analysis software for immune sequencing data (dated by TCRdb to the mid-2010s). To prepare the library, PCR was applied. Sequencing instrument: Illumina HiSeq 2500. To reduce PCR and sequencing biases, unique molecular identifiers were built into the TCR beta cDNA libraries. Through fastp at Q25 and MiXCR, TCRdb rebuilt clones from the public reads, retaining in-frame beta chains. CDR3 protein duplicates are merged, each entry listing the most common genes and DNA. Across this sample there are about 770,000 distinct CDR3 sequences, with 40% to 55% seen only once. The ten most abundant clones make up around 4.7% of the sample. The full study reports these points: Patients showed significantly higher frequencies than controls for about 5 TRBV segments, among them TRBV5-6, TRBV5-1 and TRBV20-1.

The antigens for these receptors are not known. Sequenced: blood. Receptors originate from a girl aged 10-17 years with multiple sclerosis.

CDR3 in amino acids: CASSFGQGIDEQYF. Written as DNA, the CDR3 is TGTGCCAGCAGCTTTGGACAGGGGATCGACGAGCAGTACTTC. This rearrangement joins TRBV7-2 to TRBJ2-7; 9 bases map to TRBD1. J was trimmed by 5 bases and V by 3 bases; bases with no gene match: 5. The CDR3 contains 14 residues. Germline CDR1 is SGHTA and CDR2 is FQGNSA.

This sequence joins TRBV15 and TRBJ2-1; D gene unclear. This CDR3 has 16 amino acids. V was pared by 0 bases and J by 5 bases, with 14 bases between. Germline loops: CDR1 LNHNV, CDR2 YYDKDF (reference sequence). The CDR3 spells CATSRDGGQPNNEQFF. The CDR3 nucleotides read TGTGCCACCAGCAGAGATGGTGGGCAGCCAAACAATGAGCAGTTCTTC.

This clonotype has more than one count but fewer than ten. J is TRBJ2-3 and V is TRBV12-3 or TRBV12-4, with 9 bases aligning to TRBD2. The CDR3 length is 15 residues. Trimming took 5 bases from V and 5 from J; bases not matched to a gene: 8. CDR3 residues: CASSDPAGGVDTQYF. The CDR3 coding sequence is TGTGCCAGCAGTGACCCGGCGGGAGGGGTAGATACGCAGTATTTT.

This clonotype appeared a single time. The V call is TRBV12-3 or TRBV12-4, the J call TRBJ2-5; TRBD1 agrees at 9 bases. With V trimmed by 6 bases and J by 1 base, 6 bases remained unmatched. The CDR3 is 15 residues long. CDR3 DNA: TGTGCCAGCAGCCCCGCGACAGGGGGCCAAGAGACCCAGTACTTC. Amino acid sequence: CASSPATGGQETQYF.

This chain links TRBV7-2 with TRBJ1-4, with D perhaps TRBD1 (6 bases). Trimming cost V 5 bases and J 3 bases, with 7 bases left between them. The CDR3 contains 13 residues. CDR1 and CDR2 from the germline V gene are SGHTA and FQGNSA. The CDR3: CASSTGPNEKLFF. The CDR3 DNA is TGTGCCAGCAGCACAGGGCCTAATGAAAAACTGTTTTTT.